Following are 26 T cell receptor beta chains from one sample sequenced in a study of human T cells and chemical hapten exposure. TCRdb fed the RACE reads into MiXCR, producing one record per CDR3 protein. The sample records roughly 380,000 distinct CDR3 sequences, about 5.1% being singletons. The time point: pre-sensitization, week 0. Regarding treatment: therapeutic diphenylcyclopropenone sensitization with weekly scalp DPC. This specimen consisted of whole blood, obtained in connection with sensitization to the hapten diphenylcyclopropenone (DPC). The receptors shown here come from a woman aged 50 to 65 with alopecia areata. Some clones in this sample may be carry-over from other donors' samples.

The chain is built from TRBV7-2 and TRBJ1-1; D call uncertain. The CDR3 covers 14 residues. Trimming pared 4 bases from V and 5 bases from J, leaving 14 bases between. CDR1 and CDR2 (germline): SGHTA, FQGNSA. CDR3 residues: CASSSTSVGTEAFF. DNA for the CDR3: TGTGCCAGCAGCTCTACGTCTGTGGGAACTGAAGCTTTCTTT.

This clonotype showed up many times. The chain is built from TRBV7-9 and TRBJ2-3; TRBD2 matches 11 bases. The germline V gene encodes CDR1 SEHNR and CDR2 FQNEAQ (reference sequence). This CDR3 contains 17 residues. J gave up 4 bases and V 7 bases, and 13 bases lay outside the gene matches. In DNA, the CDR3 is TGTGCCAGCAACGACAGATTGGGGACTAGCGGTTCAGATACGCAGTATTTT. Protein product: CASNDRLGTSGSDTQYF.

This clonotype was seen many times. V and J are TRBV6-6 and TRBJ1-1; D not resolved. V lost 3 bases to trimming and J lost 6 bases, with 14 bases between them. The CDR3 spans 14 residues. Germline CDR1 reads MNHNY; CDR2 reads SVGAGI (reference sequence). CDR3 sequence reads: CASSYSTGTAEAFF. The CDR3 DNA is TGTGCCAGCAGTTATTCGACGGGTACGGCTGAAGCTTTCTTT.

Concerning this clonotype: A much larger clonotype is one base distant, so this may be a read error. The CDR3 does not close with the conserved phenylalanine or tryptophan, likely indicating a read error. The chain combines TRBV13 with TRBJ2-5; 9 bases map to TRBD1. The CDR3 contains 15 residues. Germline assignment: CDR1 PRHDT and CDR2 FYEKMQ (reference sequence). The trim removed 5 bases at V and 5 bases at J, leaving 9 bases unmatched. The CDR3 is CASSLRQGVEETQYL. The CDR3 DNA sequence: TGTGCCAGCAGCCTGAGACAGGGGGTAGAGGAGACCCAGTACCTC.

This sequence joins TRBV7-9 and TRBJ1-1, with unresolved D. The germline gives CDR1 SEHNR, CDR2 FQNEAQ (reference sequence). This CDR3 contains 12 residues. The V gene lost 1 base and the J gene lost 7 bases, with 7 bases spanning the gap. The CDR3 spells CASSLERDEAFF. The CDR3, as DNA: TGTGCCAGCAGCTTAGAAAGGGATGAAGCTTTCTTT.

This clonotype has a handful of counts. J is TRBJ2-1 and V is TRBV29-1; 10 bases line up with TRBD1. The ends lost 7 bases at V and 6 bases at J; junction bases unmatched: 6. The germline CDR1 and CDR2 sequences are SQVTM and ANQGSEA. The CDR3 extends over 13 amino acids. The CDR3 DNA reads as TGCAGCGCCCGACAGGGGGCAAGCAATGAGCAGTTCTTC. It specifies CSARQGASNEQFF.

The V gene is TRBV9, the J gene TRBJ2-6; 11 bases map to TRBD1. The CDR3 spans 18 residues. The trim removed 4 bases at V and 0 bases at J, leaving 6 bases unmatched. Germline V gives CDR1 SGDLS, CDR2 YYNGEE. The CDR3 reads CASSPIGTGGSGANVLTF. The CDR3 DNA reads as TGTGCCAGCAGCCCCATTGGGACAGGGGGCTCTGGGGCCAACGTCCTGACTTTC.

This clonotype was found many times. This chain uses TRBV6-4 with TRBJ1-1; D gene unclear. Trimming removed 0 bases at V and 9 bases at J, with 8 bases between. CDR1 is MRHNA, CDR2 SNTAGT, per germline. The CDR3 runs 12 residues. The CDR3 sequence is CASSDSGSQAFF. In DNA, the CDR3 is TGTGCCAGCAGTGACTCAGGCAGCCAAGCTTTCTTT.

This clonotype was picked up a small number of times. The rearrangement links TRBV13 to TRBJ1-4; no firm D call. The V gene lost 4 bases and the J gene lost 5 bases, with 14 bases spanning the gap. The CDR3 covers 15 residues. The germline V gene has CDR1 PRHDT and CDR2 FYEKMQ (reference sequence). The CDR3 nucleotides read TGTGCCAGCAGCTCTCACGGCGCTGGGAATGAAAAACTGTTTTTT. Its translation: CASSSHGAGNEKLFF.

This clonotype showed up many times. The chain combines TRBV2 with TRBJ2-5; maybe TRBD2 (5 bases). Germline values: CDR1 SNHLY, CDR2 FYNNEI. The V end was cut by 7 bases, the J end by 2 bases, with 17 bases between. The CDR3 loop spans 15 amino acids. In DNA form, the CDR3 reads TGTGCCAGCACCAAACCGACTCGGGGACAAGAGACCCAGTACTTC. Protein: CASTKPTRGQETQYF. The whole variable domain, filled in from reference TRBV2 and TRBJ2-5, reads EPEVTQTPSHQVTQMGQEVILRCVPISNHLYFYWYRQILGQKVEFLVSFYNNEISEKSEIFDDQFSVERPDGSNFTLKIRSTKLEDSAMYFCASTKPTRGQETQYFGPGTRLLVL.

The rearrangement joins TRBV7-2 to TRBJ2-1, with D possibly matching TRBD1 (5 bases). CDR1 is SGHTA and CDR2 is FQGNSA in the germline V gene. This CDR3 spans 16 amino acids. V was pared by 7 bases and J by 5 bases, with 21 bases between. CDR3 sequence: CASTLQDTRLNNEQFF. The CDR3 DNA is TGTGCCAGCACCCTCCAGGACACCCGATTAAACAATGAGCAGTTCTTC.

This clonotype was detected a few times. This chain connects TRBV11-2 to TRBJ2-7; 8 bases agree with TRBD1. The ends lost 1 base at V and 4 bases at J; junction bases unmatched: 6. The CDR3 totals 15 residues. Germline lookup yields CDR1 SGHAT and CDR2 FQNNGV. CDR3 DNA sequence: TGTGCCAGCAGCTTAGCGTCCGGGACAGGTTACGAGCAGTACTTC. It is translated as CASSLASGTGYEQYF. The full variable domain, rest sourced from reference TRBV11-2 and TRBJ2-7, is EAGVAQSPRYKIIEKRQSVAFWCNPISGHATLYWYQQILGQGPKLLIQFQNNGVVDDSQLPKDRFSAERLKGVDSTLKIQPAKLEDSAVYLCASSLASGTGYEQYFGPGTRLTVT.

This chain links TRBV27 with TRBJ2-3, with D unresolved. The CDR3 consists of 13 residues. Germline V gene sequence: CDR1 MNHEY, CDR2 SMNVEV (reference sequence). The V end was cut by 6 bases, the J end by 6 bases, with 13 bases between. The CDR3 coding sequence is TGTGCCAGCAGCCCGCGTCTAGGGGATACGCAGTATTTT. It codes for CASSPRLGDTQYF.

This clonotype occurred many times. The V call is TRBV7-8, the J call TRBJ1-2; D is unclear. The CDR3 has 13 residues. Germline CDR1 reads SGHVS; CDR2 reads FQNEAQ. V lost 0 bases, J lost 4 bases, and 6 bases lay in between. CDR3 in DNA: TGTGCCAGCAGCTTAGCCTTGATCTATGGCTACACCTTC. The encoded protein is CASSLALIYGYTF.

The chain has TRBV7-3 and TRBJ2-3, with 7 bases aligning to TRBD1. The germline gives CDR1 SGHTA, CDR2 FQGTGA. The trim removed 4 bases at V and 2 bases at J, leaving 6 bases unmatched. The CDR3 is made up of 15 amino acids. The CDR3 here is CASSSGQTYTDTQYF. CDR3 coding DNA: TGTGCCAGCAGCTCGGGACAGACCTACACAGATACGCAGTATTTT. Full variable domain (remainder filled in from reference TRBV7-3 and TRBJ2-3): GAGVSQTPSNKVTEKGKYVELRCDPISGHTALYWYRQSLGQGPEFLIYFQGTGAADDSGLPNDRFFAVRPEGSVSTLKIQRTERGDSAVYLCASSSGQTYTDTQYFGPGTRLTVL.

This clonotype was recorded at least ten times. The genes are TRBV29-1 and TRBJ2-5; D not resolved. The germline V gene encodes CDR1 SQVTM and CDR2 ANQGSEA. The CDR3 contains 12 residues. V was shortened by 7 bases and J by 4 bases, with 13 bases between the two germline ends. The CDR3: CSGARGGETQYF. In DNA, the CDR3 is TGCAGCGGGGCACGTGGCGGAGAGACCCAGTACTTC.

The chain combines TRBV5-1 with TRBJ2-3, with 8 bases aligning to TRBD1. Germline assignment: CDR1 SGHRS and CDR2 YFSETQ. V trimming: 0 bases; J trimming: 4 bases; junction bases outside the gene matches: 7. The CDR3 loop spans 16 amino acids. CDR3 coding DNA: TGCGCCAGCAGCTTGGGACCGACAGGGGCGTCAGATACGCAGTATTTT. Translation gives CASSLGPTGASDTQYF.

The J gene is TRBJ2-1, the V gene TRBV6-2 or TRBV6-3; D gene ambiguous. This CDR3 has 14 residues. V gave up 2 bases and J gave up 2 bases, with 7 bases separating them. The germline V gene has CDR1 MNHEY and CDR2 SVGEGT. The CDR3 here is CASSYRVPYNEQFF. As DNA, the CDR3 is TGTGCCAGCAGTTACAGGGTTCCCTACAATGAGCAGTTCTTC.

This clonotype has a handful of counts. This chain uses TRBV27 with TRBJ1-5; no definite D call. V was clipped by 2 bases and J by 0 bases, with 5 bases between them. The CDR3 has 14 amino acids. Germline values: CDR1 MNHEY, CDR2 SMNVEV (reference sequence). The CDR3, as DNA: TGTGCCAGCAGTTTACACAATAGCAATCAGCCCCAGCATTTT. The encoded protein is CASSLHNSNQPQHF.

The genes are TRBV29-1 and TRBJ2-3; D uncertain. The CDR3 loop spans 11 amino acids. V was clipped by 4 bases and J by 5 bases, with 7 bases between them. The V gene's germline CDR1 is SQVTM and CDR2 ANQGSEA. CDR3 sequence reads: CSVVGRDTQYF. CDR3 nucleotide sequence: TGCAGCGTTGTAGGGCGAGATACGCAGTATTTT.

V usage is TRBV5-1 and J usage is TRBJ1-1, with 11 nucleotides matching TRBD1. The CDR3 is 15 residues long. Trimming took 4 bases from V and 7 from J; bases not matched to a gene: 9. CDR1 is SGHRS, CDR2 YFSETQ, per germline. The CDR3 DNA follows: TGCGCCAGCAGCCGATCCGGGACAGGGGGACTTGAAGCTTTCTTT. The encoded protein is CASSRSGTGGLEAFF.

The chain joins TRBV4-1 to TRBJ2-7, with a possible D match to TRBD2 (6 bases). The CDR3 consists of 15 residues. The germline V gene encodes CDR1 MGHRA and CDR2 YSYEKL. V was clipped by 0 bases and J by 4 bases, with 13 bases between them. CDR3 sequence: CASSQETSGYYEQYF. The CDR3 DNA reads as TGCGCCAGCAGCCAAGAGACTAGTGGGTATTACGAGCAGTACTTC.

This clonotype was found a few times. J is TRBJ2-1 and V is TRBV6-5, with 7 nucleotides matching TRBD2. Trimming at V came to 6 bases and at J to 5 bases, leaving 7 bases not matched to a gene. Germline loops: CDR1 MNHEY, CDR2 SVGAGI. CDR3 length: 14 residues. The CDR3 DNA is TGTGCCAGCAGCCTCTGGGAGGGAGACAATGAGCAGTTCTTC. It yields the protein CASSLWEGDNEQFF.

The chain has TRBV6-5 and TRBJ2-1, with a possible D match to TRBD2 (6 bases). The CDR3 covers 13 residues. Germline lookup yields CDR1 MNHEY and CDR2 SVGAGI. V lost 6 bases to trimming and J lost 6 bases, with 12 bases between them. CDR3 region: CASSPGTRNEQFF. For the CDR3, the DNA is TGTGCCAGCAGCCCCGGGACTCGCAATGAGCAGTTCTTC.

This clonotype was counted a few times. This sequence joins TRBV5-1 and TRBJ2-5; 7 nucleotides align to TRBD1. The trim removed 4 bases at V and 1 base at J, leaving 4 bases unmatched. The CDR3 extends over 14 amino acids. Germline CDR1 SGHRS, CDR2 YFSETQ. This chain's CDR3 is CASSPRDSQETQYF. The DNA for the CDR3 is TGCGCCAGCAGCCCACGGGACAGCCAAGAGACCCAGTACTTC.

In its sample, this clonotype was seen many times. The CDR3 spells CASSLYAGDLVNEQFF. The DNA for the CDR3 is TGTGCCAGCAGTTTATACGCAGGAGATCTAGTCAATGAGCAGTTCTTC. This chain uses TRBV27 with TRBJ2-1; no clear D. Germline CDR1 is MNHEY and CDR2 is SMNVEV (reference sequence). With 1 base removed from V and 6 bases from J, the gap between germline ends came to 16 bases. This CDR3 region has 16 residues.